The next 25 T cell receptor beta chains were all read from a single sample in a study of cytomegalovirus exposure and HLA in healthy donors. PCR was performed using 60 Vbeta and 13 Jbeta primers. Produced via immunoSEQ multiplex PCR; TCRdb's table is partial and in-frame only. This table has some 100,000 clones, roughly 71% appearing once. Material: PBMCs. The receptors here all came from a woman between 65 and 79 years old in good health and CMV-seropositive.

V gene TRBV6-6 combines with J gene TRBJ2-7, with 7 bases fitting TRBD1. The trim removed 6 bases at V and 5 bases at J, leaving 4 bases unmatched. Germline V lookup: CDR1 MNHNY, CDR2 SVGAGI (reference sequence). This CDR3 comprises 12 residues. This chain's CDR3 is CASSLTGDEQYF. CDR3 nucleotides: TGTGCCAGCAGCCTAACAGGGGACGAGCAGTACTTC.

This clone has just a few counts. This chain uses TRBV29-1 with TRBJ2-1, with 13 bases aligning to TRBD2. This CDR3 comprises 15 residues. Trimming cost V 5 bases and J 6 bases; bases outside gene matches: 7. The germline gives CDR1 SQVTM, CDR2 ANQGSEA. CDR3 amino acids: CSVKGGLAGINEQFF. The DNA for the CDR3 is TGCAGCGTTAAAGGGGGACTAGCGGGGATCAATGAGCAGTTCTTC.

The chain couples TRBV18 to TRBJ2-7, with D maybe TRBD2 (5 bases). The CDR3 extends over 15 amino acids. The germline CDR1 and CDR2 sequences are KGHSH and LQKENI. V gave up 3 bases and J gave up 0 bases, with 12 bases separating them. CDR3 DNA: TGTGCCAGCTCACCTCTCGCGGGCAGCTCCTACGAGCAGTACTTC. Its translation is CASSPLAGSSYEQYF.

The CDR3 loop reads CASSLASDGTDTQYF. CDR3 nucleotides: TGCGCCAGCAGCTTGGCCAGCGACGGCACAGATACGCAGTATTTT. The rearrangement joins TRBV5-1 to TRBJ2-3; no clear D. There are 15 residues in the CDR3. Looked up from germline, CDR1 is SGHRS and CDR2 is YFSETQ. Between the trimmed V and J ends, which lost 0 bases and 1 base, there was a span of 9 bases. Looking up the rest from reference TRBV5-1 and TRBJ2-3 gives the full variable domain: KAGVTQTPRYLIKTRGQQVTLSCSPISGHRSVSWYQQTPGQGLQFLFEYFSETQRNKGNFPGRFSGRQFSNSRSEMNVSTLELGDSALYLCASSLASDGTDTQYFGPGTRLTVL.

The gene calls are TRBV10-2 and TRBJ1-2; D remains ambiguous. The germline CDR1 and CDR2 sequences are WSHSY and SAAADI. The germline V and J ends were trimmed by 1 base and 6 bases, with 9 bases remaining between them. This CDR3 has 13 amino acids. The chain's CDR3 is CASSELRSDGYTF. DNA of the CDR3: TGCGCCAGCAGTGAGTTGAGGTCAGATGGCTACACCTTC.

CDR3 nucleotide sequence: TGTGCCAGCAGCTCCCCCCCGGTGAATGAAAAACTGTTTTTT. Protein product: CASSSPPVNEKLFF. V usage is TRBV7-9 and J usage is TRBJ1-4; D is undetermined. CDR1 is SEHNR and CDR2 is FQNEAQ in the germline V gene (reference sequence). V lost 4 bases, J lost 5 bases, and 11 bases lay in between. The CDR3 totals 14 residues.

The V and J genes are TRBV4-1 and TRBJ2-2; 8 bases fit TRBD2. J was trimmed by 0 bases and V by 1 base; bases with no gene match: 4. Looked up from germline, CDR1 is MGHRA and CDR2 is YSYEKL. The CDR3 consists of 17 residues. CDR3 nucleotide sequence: TGCGCCAGCAGCCAAGCAATCGGGGGGGCGAACACCGGGGAGCTGTTTTTT. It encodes CASSQAIGGANTGELFF.

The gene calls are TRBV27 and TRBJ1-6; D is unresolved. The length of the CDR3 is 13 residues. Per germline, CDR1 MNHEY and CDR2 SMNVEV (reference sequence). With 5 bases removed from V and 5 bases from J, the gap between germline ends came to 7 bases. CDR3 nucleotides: TGTGCCAGCAGTGGACTGAATAATTCACCCCTCCACTTT. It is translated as CASSGLNNSPLHF.

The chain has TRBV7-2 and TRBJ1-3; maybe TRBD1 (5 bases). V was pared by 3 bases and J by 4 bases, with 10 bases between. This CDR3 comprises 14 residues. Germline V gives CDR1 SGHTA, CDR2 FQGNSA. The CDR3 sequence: CASSLTEGGNTIYF. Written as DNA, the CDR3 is TGTGCCAGCAGCTTGACGGAGGGGGGAAACACCATATATTTT.

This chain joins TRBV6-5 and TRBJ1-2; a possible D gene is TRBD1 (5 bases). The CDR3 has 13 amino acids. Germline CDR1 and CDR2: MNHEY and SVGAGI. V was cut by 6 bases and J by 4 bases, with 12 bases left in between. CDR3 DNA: TGTGCCAGCAGGACCTTGGGGGGCTATGGCTACACCTTC. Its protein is CASRTLGGYGYTF.

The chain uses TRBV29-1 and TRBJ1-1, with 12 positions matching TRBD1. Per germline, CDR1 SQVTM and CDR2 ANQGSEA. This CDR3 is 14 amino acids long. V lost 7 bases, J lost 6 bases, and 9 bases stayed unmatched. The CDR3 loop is CSATQGTGGSEAFF. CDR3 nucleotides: TGCAGCGCTACCCAGGGGACAGGGGGCTCTGAAGCTTTCTTT.

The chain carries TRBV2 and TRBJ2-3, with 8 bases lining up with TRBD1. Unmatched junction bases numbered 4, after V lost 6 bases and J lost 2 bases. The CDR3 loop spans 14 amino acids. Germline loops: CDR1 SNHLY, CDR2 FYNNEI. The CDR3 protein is CASRGDRNTDTQYF. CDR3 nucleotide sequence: TGTGCCAGCAGGGGGGACAGGAACACAGATACGCAGTATTTT.

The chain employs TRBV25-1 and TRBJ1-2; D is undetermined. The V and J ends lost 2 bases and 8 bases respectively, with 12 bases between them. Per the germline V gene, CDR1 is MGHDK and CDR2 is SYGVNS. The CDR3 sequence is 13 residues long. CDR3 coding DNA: TGTGCCAGCAGTGAAAGCATGGGAGGAGGCTACACCTTC. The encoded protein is CASSESMGGGYTF.

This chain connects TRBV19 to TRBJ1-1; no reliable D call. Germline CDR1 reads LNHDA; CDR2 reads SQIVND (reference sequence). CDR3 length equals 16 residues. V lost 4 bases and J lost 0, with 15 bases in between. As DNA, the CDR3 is TGTGCCAGTAGTACACCCGTAGGCAGGTTGAACACTGAAGCTTTCTTT. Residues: CASSTPVGRLNTEAFF.

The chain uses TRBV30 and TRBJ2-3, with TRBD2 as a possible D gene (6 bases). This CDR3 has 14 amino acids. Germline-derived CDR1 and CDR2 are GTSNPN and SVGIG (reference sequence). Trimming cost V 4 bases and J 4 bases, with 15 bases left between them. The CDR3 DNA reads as TGTGCCTGGACCCCAGGAGGGCTGGCAGATACGCAGTATTTT. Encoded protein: CAWTPGGLADTQYF.

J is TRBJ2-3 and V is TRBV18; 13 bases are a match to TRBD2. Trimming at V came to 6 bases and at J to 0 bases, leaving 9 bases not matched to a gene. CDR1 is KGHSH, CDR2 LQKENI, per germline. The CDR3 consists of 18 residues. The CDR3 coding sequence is TGTGCCAGCTCCGGACTAGCGGGGGACCAAGGAAGCACAGATACGCAGTATTTT. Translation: CASSGLAGDQGSTDTQYF.

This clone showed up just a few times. Here the CDR3 DNA reads TGTGCCAGCAGCCAAGGGGGATGGGGGGAGACCCAGTACTTC. Its protein product is CASSQGGWGETQYF. The chain joins TRBV6-5 to TRBJ2-5, with D tentatively TRBD1 (6 bases). The V and J ends lost 6 bases and 5 bases respectively, with 16 bases between them. The germline V gene has CDR1 MNHEY and CDR2 SVGAGI. This CDR3 comprises 14 residues.

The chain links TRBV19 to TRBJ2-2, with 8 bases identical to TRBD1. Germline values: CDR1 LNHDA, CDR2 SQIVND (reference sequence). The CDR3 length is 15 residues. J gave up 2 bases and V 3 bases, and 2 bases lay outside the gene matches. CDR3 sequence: CASSIQGANTGELFF. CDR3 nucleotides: TGTGCCAGTAGTATTCAGGGGGCCAACACCGGGGAGCTGTTTTTT.

In DNA form, the CDR3 reads TGTGCCACCAGCAGAGGTAGCGGAAACACCGGGGAGCTGTTTTTT. Amino acid sequence: CATSRGSGNTGELFF. This sequence joins TRBV15 and TRBJ2-2; weak D call: TRBD2 (6 bases). In germline, CDR1 is LNHNV, CDR2 YYDKDF (reference sequence). Between the trimmed V and J ends, which lost 1 base and 2 bases, there was a span of 8 bases. The CDR3 is 15 amino acids. Based on the CDR3 plus reference TRBV15 and TRBJ2-2, the full variable domain is DAMVIQNPRYQVTQFGKPVTLSCSQTLNHNVMYWYQQKSSQAPKLLFHYYDKDFNNEADTPDNFQSRRPNTSFCFLDIRSPGLGDTAMYLCATSRGSGNTGELFFGEGSRLTVL.

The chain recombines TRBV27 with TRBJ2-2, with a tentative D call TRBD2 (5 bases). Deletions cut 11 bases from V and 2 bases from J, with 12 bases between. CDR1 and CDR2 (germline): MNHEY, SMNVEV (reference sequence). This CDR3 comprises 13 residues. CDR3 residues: CAAGSVNTGELFF. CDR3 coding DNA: TGTGCCGCGGGCAGCGTTAACACCGGGGAGCTGTTTTTT.

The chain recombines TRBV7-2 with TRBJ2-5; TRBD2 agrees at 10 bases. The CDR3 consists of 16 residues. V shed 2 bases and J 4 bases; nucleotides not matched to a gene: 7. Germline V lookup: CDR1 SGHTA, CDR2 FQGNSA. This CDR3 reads CASSLSSGGSRETQYF. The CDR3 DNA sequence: TGTGCCAGCAGCTTATCTAGCGGGGGCTCTAGAGAGACCCAGTACTTC.

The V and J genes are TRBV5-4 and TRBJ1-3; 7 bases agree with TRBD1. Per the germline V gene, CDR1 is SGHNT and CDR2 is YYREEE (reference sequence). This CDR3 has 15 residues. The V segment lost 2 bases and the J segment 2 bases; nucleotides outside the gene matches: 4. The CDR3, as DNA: TGTGCCAGCAGCTTCGGGACAGAACCTGGAAACACCATATATTTT. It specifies CASSFGTEPGNTIYF.

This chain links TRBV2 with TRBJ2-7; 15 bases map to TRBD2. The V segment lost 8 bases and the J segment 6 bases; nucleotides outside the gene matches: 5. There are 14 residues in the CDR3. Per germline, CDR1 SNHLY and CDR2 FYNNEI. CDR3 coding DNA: TGTGCCAGCGGACTAGCGGGGGGGCAAGGCGAGCAGTACTTC. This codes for CASGLAGGQGEQYF.

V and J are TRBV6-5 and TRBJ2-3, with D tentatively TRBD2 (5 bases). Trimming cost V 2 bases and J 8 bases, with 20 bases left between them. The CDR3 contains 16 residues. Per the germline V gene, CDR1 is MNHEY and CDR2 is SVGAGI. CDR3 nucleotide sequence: TGTGCCAGCAGTTACGATCTAGCTTCAGGTCCTCGTACGCAGTATTTT. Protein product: CASSYDLASGPRTQYF.

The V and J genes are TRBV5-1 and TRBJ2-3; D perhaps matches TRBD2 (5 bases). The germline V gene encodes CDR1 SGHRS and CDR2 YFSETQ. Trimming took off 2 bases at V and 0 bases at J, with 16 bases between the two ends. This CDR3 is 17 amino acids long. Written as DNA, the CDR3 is TGCGCCAGCAGCTTTTTGCCGGGATCCTCTAGCACAGATACGCAGTATTTT. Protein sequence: CASSFLPGSSSTDTQYF.